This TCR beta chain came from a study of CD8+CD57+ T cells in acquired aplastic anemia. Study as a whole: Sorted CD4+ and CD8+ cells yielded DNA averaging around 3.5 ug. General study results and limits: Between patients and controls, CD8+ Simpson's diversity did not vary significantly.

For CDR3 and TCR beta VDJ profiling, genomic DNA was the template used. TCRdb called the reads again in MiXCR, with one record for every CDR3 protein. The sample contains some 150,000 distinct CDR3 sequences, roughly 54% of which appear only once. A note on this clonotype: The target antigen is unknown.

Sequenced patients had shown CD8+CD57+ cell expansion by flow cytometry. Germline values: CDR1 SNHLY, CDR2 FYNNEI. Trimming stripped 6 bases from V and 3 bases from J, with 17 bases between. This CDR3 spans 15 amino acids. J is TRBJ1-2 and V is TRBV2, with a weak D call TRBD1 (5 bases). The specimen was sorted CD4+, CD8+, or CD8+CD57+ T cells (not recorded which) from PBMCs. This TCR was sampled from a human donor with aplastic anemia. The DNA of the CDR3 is TGTGCCAGCAGCTTAAAGACGACAGCTTACTATGGCTACACCTTC. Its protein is CASSLKTTAYYGYTF.